This TCR beta chain was identified during a study of CD8+ T cells in alopecia areata. Background on the study: Tofacitinib dosing lasted 6 to 18 months, which was then followed by 6 months off drug.

Specified treatment: oral pan-JAK inhibitor, 5-10 mg twice daily. From germline, CDR1 is GTSNPN and CDR2 SVGIG (reference sequence). V shed 2 bases and J shed 6 bases, with 14 bases lying between them. The CDR3 is made up of 15 amino acids. To note about this clone: Other DNA variants within this sample encode the same CDR3.

RNA extraction and reverse transcription yielded cDNA as sequencing template. TCRdb's copy holds only in-frame clones and misses some; the assay was immunoSEQ multiplex PCR. The repertoire holds about 210,000 clones, with around three fifths as singletons. The input for sequencing was CD4+ T cells sorted from blood, taken at week 4, from a patient treated with tofacitinib. This sequence was found in a human donor with alopecia areata. This chain connects TRBV30 to TRBJ1-6; maybe TRBD1 (5 bases). Written as DNA, the CDR3 is TGTGCCTGGAGTTCGACAGCGACCTTTAATTCACCCCTCCACTTT. It yields the protein CAWSSTATFNSPLHF.